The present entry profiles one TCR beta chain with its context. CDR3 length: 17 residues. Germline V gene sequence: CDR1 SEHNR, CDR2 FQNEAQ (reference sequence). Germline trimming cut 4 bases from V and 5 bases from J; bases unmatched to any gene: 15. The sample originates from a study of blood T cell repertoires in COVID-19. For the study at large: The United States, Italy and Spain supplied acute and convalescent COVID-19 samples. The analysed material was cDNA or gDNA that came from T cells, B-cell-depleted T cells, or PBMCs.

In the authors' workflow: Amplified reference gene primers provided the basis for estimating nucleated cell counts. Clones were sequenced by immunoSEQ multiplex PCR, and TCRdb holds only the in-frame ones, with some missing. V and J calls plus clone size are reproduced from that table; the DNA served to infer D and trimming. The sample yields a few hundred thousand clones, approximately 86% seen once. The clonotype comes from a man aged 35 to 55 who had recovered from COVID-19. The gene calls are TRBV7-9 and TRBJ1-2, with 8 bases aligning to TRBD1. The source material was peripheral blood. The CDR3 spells CASSWTGSPPLLYGYTF. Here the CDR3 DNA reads TGTGCCAGCAGCTGGACAGGGTCCCCCCCCCTCCTTTATGGCTACACCTTC.